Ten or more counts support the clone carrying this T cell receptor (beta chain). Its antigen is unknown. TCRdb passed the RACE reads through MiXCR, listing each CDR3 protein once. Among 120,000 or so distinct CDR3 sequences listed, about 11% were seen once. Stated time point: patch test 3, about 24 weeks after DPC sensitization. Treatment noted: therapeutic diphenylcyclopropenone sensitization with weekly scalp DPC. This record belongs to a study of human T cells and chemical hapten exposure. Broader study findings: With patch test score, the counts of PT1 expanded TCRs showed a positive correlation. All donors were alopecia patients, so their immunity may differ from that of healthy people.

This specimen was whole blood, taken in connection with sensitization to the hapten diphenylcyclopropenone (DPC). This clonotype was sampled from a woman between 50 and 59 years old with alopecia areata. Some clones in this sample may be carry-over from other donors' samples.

CDR3 residues: CAISESGGSGANVLTF. CDR3 DNA: TGTGCCATCAGTGAGTCTGGAGGGTCTGGGGCCAACGTCCTGACTTTC. The J gene is TRBJ2-6, the V gene TRBV10-3, with D perhaps TRBD2 (6 bases). CDR3 length: 16 amino acids. Trimming took 0 bases from V and 1 from J, leaving 7 bases between them. In germline, CDR1 is ENHRY, CDR2 SYGVKD.